The rows below give T cell receptor beta chains drawn from one sample of a study of T cell responses to AZD1222 COVID-19 vaccine. Data came from immunoSEQ multiplex PCR; TCRdb stores just in-frame clones and leaves some out. Among roughly 150,000 clones, more than 90% were seen once, and the ten largest hold roughly 1.5%. Sample: peripheral blood, taken on day 0 of AZD1222 vaccination. The source is an adult in good health. The CDR3 runs from the conserved cysteine through the conserved F or W. The D gene is left open where the match is weak. Not every row has a clone size; where given, it reads once, few, many or a size class.

TRBV27	TRBD1	-	TRBJ2-6	CASRLQGASGANVLTF	TGTGCCAGCAGATTACAGGGGGCTTCTGGGGCCAACGTCCTGACTTTC
TRBV6-5	-	-	TRBJ1-5	CASSRRMVEPQHF	TGTGCCAGCAGTCGAAGGATGGTCGAGCCCCAGCATTTT
TRBV7-9	TRBD1	-	TRBJ2-7	CASKRQGSREQYF	TGTGCCAGCAAGAGACAGGGGTCTCGCGAGCAGTACTTC
TRBV5-1	TRBD1	-	TRBJ1-6	CASSLGQGALNSPLHF	TGCGCCAGCAGCTTAGGACAGGGGGCGCTTAATTCACCCCTCCACTTT
TRBV19	-	-	TRBJ1-4	CASRIRTERTNEKLFF	TGTGCCAGTCGAATACGGACAGAAAGGACTAATGAAAAACTGTTTTTT
TRBV5-1	-	-	TRBJ1-2	CASMGGAMYGYTF	TGCGCCAGCATGGGGGGAGCTATGTATGGCTACACCTTC
TRBV6-6	-	-	TRBJ2-7	CASSYLGTGSYEQYF	TGTGCCAGCAGTTATTTGGGGACGGGCTCCTACGAGCAGTACTTC
TRBV19	TRBD1	-	TRBJ2-2	CASKKGTVITGELFF	TGTGCCAGTAAAAAAGGGACAGTAATAACCGGGGAGCTGTTTTTT
TRBV5-5	TRBD1	few	TRBJ2-3	CASSLGQGAFTSTQYF	TGTGCCAGCAGCTTGGGACAGGGGGCCTTTACCTCTACGCAGTATTTT
TRBV4-2	TRBD2	few	TRBJ2-1	CASSQDQSGGYNEQFF	TGTGCCAGCAGCCAAGATCAGAGCGGGGGCTACAATGAGCAGTTCTTC
TRBV12-3/TRBV12-4	TRBD1	once	TRBJ2-7	CASSRDRVYEQYF	TGTGCCAGCAGCCGGGACAGGGTCTACGAGCAGTACTTC
TRBV27	-	-	TRBJ1-1	CASSPSQAANTEAFF	TGTGCCAGCAGCCCCAGCCAGGCGGCGAACACTGAAGCTTTCTTT
TRBV3-1/TRBV3-2	-	-	TRBJ2-7	CASSLGLYEQYF	TGTGCCAGCAGCCTCGGGCTATACGAGCAGTACTTC
TRBV14	TRBD1	-	TRBJ1-1	CASSLRTGGTEAFF	TGTGCCAGCAGCCTACGGACAGGGGGCACTGAAGCTTTCTTT
TRBV5-8	-	-	TRBJ1-2	CASKPAGNSGYGYTF	TGTGCCAGCAAGCCCGCAGGGAATAGCGGCTATGGCTACACCTTC
TRBV18	-	-	TRBJ2-5	CASSPRGPQGGTQYF	TGTGCCAGCTCACCACGGGGGCCCCAGGGAGGGACCCAGTACTTC
TRBV4-1	-	-	TRBJ1-2	CASSHSWGNYGYTF	TGCGCCAGCAGCCACAGTTGGGGAAACTATGGCTACACCTTC
TRBV5-1	TRBD1	-	TRBJ1-2	CASSYSGQNYGYTF	TGCGCCAGCAGCTATTCGGGACAGAACTATGGCTACACCTTC
TRBV5-1	-	-	TRBJ1-2	CASSPEFYGYTF	TGCGCCAGCAGCCCCGAATTCTATGGCTACACCTTC
TRBV10-2	-	-	TRBJ2-7	CASSTTTGRSSYEQYF	TGCGCCAGCAGCACAACCACAGGGCGGTCCTCCTACGAGCAGTACTTC
TRBV29-1	TRBD1	-	TRBJ2-7	CSVHGGGQGSSEQYF	TGCAGCGTTCACGGCGGGGGACAGGGATCCTCCGAGCAGTACTTC
TRBV7-2	TRBD1	-	TRBJ2-7	CASSFGTGTYEQYF	TGTGCCAGCAGCTTTGGGACAGGAACCTACGAGCAGTACTTC
TRBV3-1/TRBV3-2	TRBD2	-	TRBJ2-5	CASSQVRAGGETQYF	TGTGCCAGCAGCCAAGTCCGGGCGGGAGGAGAGACCCAGTACTTC
TRBV19	-	-	TRBJ2-3	CASTLTGHGADTQYF	TGTGCCAGTACCCTTACCGGCCATGGCGCAGATACGCAGTATTTT
TRBV7-2	TRBD2	-	TRBJ2-7	CASSLGASGGYEQYF	TGTGCCAGCAGCTTAGGTGCTAGCGGGGGTTACGAGCAGTACTTC
TRBV6-5	-	-	TRBJ2-7	CASTRYGSYEQYF	TGTGCCAGCACCCGGTACGGGTCCTACGAGCAGTACTTC
TRBV30	-	-	TRBJ1-1	CAWSVAPRGTEAFF	TGTGCCTGGAGTGTAGCCCCCCGAGGCACTGAAGCTTTCTTT
TRBV5-1	-	-	TRBJ2-1	CASSLVITAPPGQFF	TGCGCCAGCAGCTTGGTTATCACAGCTCCCCCTGGGCAGTTCTTC
TRBV4-1	TRBD1	-	TRBJ1-4	CASSQDPLSPGQGNEKLFF	TGCGCCAGCAGCCAAGATCCACTCTCACCGGGACAGGGGAATGAAAAACTGTTTTTT
TRBV27	-	-	TRBJ1-3	CASRTGNTIYF	TGTGCCAGCAGGACCGGAAACACCATATATTTT
TRBV18	-	-	TRBJ2-6	CASSPPGVGANVLTF	TGTGCCAGCTCACCCCCCGGGGTTGGGGCCAACGTCCTGACTTTC
TRBV4-1	TRBD2	-	TRBJ2-1	CASSQDLVASGSWDNEQFF	TGCGCCAGCAGCCAAGATTTGGTGGCTAGCGGGAGCTGGGACAATGAGCAGTTCTTC
TRBV6-1	-	-	TRBJ2-7	CASSEIYEQYF	TGTGCCAGCAGTGAAATCTACGAGCAGTACTTC
TRBV7-8	-	once	TRBJ2-1	CASSLQGIEQFF	TGTGCCAGCAGCTTACAGGGGATTGAGCAGTTCTTC
TRBV7-2	TRBD2	-	TRBJ2-1	CASSTNGLADYNEQFF	TGTGCCAGCAGCACAAACGGACTAGCGGATTACAATGAGCAGTTCTTC
TRBV30	TRBD1	-	TRBJ1-6	CAWSARTGLNSPLHF	TGTGCCTGGAGTGCACGGACAGGGTTAAATTCACCCCTCCACTTT
TRBV29-1	TRBD1	once	TRBJ2-7	CSVKGQALYEQYF	TGCAGCGTCAAGGGACAGGCCCTCTACGAGCAGTACTTC
TRBV11-2	TRBD1	-	TRBJ2-7	CASSIGQGLYEQYF	TGTGCCAGCAGCATTGGACAGGGATTGTACGAGCAGTACTTC
TRBV7-8	-	-	TRBJ2-3	CASSVRTLSRGSTDTQYF	TGTGCCAGCAGCGTCCGGACCCTTTCCCGGGGTAGCACAGATACGCAGTATTTT
TRBV11-3	-	once	TRBJ1-6	CASSYHNNSPLHF	TGTGCCAGCAGTTACCATAATAATTCACCCCTCCACTTT
TRBV4-3	-	-	TRBJ1-4	CASSPRAGTNEKLFF	TGCGCCAGCAGCCCCCGTGCAGGAACTAATGAAAAACTGTTTTTT